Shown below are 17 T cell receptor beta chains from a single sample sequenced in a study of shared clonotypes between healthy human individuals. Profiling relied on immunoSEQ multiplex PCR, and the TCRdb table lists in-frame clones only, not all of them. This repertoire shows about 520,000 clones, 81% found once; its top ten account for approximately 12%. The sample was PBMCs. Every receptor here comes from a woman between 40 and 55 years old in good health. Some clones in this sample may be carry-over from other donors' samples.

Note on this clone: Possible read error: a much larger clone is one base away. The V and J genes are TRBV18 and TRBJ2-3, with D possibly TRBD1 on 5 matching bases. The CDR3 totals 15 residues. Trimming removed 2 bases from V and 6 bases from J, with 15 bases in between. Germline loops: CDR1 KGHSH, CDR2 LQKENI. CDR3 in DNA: TGTGCCAGCTCACCATTTACAGGCGGTTCGGATACGCAGTATTTT. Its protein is CASSPFTGGSDTQYF.

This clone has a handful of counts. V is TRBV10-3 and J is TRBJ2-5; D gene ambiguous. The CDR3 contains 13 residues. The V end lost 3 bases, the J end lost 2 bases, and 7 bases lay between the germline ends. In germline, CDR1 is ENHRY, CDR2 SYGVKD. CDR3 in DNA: TGTGCCATCAGTGATGGGCAGCAAGAGACCCAGTACTTC. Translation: CAISDGQQETQYF.

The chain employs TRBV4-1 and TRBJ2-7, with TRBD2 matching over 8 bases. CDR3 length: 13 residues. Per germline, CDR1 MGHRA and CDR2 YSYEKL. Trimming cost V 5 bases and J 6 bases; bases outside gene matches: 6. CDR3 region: CASSAGLALEQYF. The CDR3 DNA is TGCGCCAGCAGCGCAGGACTAGCACTCGAGCAGTACTTC.

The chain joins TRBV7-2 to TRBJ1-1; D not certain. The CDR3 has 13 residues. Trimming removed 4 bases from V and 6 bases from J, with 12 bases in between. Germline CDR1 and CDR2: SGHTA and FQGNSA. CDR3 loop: CASSSNTGAEAFF. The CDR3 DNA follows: TGTGCCAGCAGCTCGAATACCGGGGCTGAAGCTTTCTTT.

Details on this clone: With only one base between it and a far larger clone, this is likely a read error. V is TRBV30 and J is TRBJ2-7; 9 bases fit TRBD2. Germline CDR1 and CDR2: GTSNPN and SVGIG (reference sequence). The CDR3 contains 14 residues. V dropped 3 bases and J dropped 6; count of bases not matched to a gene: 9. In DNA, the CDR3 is TGTGCCTGGAGGCCCTGGCGGGAGGGCAGCGAGCAGTACTTC. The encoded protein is CAWRPWREGSEQYF.

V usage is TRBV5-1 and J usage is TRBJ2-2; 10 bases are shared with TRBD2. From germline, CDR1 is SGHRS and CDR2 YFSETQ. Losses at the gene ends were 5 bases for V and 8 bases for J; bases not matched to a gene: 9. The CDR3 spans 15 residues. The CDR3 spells CASSQSGRASGELFF. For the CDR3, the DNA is TGCGCCAGCAGTCAAAGCGGGAGGGCCTCTGGGGAGCTGTTTTTT.

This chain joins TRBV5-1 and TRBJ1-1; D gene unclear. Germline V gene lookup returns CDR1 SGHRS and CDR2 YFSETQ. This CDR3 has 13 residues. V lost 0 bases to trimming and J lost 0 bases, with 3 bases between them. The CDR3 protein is CASSLGLNTEAFF. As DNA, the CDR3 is TGCGCCAGCAGCTTGGGGCTGAACACTGAAGCTTTCTTT. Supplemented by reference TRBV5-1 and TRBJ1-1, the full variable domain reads KAGVTQTPRYLIKTRGQQVTLSCSPISGHRSVSWYQQTPGQGLQFLFEYFSETQRNKGNFPGRFSGRQFSNSRSEMNVSTLELGDSALYLCASSLGLNTEAFFGQGTRLTVV.

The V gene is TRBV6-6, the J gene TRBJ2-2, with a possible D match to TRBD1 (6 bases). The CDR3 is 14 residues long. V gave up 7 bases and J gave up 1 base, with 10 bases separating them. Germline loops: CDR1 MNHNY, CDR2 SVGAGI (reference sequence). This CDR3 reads CASKEDRNTGELFF. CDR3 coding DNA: TGTGCCAGCAAAGAGGACAGGAACACCGGGGAGCTGTTTTTT.

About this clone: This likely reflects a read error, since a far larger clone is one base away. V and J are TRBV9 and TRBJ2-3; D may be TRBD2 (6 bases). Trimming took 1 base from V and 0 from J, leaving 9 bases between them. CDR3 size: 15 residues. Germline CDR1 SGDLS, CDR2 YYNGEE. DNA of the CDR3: TGTGCCAGCAGCGTAAGCGGGCCTAGCACAGATACGCAGTATTTT. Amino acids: CASSVSGPSTDTQYF.

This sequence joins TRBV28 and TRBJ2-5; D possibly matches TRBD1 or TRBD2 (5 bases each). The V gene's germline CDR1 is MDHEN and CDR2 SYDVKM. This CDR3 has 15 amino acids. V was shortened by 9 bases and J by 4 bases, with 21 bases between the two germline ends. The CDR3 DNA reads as TGTGCCAGTAGGATGGGACGGAGGATAGGAGAGACCCAGTACTTC. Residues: CASRMGRRIGETQYF.

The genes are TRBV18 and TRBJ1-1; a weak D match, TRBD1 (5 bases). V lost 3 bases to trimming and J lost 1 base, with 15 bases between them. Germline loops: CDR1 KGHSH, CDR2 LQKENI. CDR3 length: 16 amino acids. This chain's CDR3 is CASSPPSMGGNTEAFF. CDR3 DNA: TGTGCCAGCTCACCCCCATCCATGGGGGGGAACACTGAAGCTTTCTTT.

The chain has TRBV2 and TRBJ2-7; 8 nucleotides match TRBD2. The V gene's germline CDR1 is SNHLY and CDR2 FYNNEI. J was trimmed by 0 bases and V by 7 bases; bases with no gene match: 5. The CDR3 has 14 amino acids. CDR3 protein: CASKQAGASYEQYF. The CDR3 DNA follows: TGTGCCAGCAAACAAGCGGGAGCCTCCTACGAGCAGTACTTC. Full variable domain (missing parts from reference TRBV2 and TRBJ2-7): EPEVTQTPSHQVTQMGQEVILRCVPISNHLYFYWYRQILGQKVEFLVSFYNNEISEKSEIFDDQFSVERPDGSNFTLKIRSTKLEDSAMYFCASKQAGASYEQYFGPGTRLTVT.

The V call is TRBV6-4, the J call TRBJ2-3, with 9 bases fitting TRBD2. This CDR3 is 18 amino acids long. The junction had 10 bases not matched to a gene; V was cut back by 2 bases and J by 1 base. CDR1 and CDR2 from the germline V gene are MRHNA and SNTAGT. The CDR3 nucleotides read TGTGCCAGCAGTGACCAAGCGGGAGGATTTCGGGGCACAGATACGCAGTATTTT. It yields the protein CASSDQAGGFRGTDTQYF.

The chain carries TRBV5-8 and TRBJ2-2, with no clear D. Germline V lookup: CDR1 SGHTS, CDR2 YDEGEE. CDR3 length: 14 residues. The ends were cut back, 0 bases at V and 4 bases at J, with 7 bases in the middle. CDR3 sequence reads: CASSLVPLTGELFF. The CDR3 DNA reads TGTGCCAGCAGCTTGGTTCCGCTCACCGGGGAGCTGTTTTTT.

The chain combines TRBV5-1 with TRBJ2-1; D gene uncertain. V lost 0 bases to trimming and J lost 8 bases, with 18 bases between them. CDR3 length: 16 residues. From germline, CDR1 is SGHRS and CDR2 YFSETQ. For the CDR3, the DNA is TGCGCCAGCAGCTTGGAGAGTGTTCAAGATGGAGATGAGCAGTTCTTC. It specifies CASSLESVQDGDEQFF.

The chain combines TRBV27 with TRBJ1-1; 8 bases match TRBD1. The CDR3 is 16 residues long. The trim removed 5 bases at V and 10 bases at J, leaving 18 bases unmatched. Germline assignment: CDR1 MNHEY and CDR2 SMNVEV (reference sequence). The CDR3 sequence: CASSPRTVAPGTGAFF. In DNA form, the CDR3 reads TGTGCCAGCAGTCCACGGACAGTCGCCCCCGGGACAGGAGCTTTCTTT.

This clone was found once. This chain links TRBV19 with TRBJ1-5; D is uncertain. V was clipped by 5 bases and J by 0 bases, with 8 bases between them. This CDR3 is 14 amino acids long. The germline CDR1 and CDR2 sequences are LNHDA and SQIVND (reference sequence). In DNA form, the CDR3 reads TGTGCCAGTAGTGACCTCTATAGCAATCAGCCCCAGCATTTT. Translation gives CASSDLYSNQPQHF. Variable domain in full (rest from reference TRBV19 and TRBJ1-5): DGGITQSPKYLFRKEGQNVTLSCEQNLNHDAMYWYRQDPGQGLRLIYYSQIVNDFQKGDIAEGYSVSREKKESFPLTVTSAQKNPTAFYLCASSDLYSNQPQHFGDGTRLSIL.